These T cell receptor beta chains were read from a single sample in a study of T-cell reconstitution after alpha-beta-depleted transplantation in children. In TCRdb, the PCR reads were re-called with MiXCR into one record per CDR3 protein. The sample has around 78,000 distinct CDR3 sequences; approximately 14% are singletons. Sequencing used PBMCs, mostly from graft donor cells, obtained 180 days after TCRalphabeta/CD19-depleted stem cell transplant. Receptor source: a male patient aged 2 to 9 who had a stem cell transplant for acute lymphoblastic leukemia, so the T cells may come from the graft donor. CDR3s include the opening cysteine and the closing phenylalanine or tryptophan. D genes are given only for firm matches. Size values are once, few and many counts, or a class for expanded clones, and some rows have none.

clone_size	v_call	j_call	d_call	cdr3_aa	cdr3_nt
.	TRBV12-3/TRBV12-4	TRBJ2-5	.	CASSLSQGRQETQYF	TGTGCCAGCAGTTTGAGTCAGGGGCGACAAGAGACCCAGTACTTC
.	TRBV9	TRBJ1-5	.	CASGRSNQPQHF	TGTGCCAGCGGGAGAAGCAATCAGCCCCAGCATTTT
.	TRBV5-1	TRBJ2-1	TRBD2	CASSPIGTSRYNEQFF	TGCGCCAGCAGCCCCATCGGGACTAGCAGATACAATGAGCAGTTCTTC
many	TRBV20-1	TRBJ2-7	TRBD1	CSARETGGSVYEQYF	TGCAGTGCTAGAGAAACAGGGGGCTCCGTCTACGAGCAGTACTTC
few	TRBV5-6	TRBJ1-1	.	CASSLDGGFTFEAFF	TGTGCCAGCAGCTTGGATGGGGGGTTCACTTTTGAAGCTTTCTTT
.	TRBV7-2	TRBJ2-7	.	CASSLAASAIRYF	TGTGCCAGCAGCTTAGCCGCCAGCGCCATCCGGTACTTC
many	TRBV4-3	TRBJ2-6	.	CASSRGATGANVLTF	TGCGCCAGCAGCCGCGGGGCAACAGGGGCCAACGTCCTGACTTTC
many	TRBV20-1	TRBJ2-7	.	CSASIGSWKYEQYF	TGCAGTGCTAGTATCGGGAGTTGGAAGTACGAGCAGTACTTC
.	TRBV6-2/TRBV6-3	TRBJ1-5	.	CASSPTINQPQHF	TGTGCCAGCAGCCCCACCATTAATCAGCCCCAGCATTTT
many	TRBV9	TRBJ2-5	.	CASSVNPSSQETQYF	TGTGCCAGCAGCGTAAACCCTAGCTCCCAAGAGACCCAGTACTTC
.	TRBV5-1	TRBJ2-5	TRBD1	CASADRGQETQYF	TGCGCCAGCGCTGACAGGGGGCAAGAGACCCAGTACTTC
many	TRBV12-3/TRBV12-4	TRBJ2-4	.	CASSFGLRWAFIAKNIQYF	TGTGCCAGCAGTTTTGGGCTTAGATGGGCTTTCATAGCCAAAAACATTCAGTACTTC
many	TRBV4-3	TRBJ2-7	.	CASSQGTQQYF	TGCGCCAGCAGCCAGGGGACACAGCAGTACTTC
few	TRBV6-1	TRBJ2-1	TRBD1	CASRDRAGIYNEQFF	TGTGCCAGCAGGGACAGGGCGGGGATCTACAATGAGCAGTTCTTC
medium-sized	TRBV7-6	TRBJ2-5	.	CASSPGWTQYF	TGTGCCAGCAGCCCCGGTTGGACCCAGTACTTC
.	TRBV7-9	TRBJ2-7	TRBD2	CASSPRASGVGYEQYF	TGTGCCAGCAGCCCAAGGGCTAGCGGGGTAGGGTACGAGCAGTACTTC
few	TRBV6-6	TRBJ2-7	.	CASSYRDYEQYF	TGTGCCAGCAGTTACCGGGACTACGAGCAGTACTTC
.	TRBV20-1	TRBJ2-5	TRBD2	CSAKGLAPETQYF	TGCAGTGCTAAAGGACTAGCTCCAGAGACCCAGTACTTC
.	TRBV10-3	TRBJ2-7	.	CAISEGGGGGFYEQYF	TGTGCCATCAGTGAGGGGGGCGGGGGTGGATTCTACGAGCAGTACTTC
.	TRBV10-3	TRBJ2-5	.	CAISEKGIVGTQYF	TGTGCCATCAGTGAAAAGGGGATCGTAGGGACCCAGTACTTC
once	TRBV4-2	TRBJ2-7	TRBD1	CASSHDREREQYF	TGTGCCAGCAGCCACGACAGGGAGCGCGAGCAGTACTTC
.	TRBV11-1	TRBJ2-2	.	CASSSTGIGTGELFF	TGTGCCAGCAGCTCTACAGGGATCGGCACCGGGGAGCTGTTTTTT
many	TRBV25-1	TRBJ2-1	TRBD2	CASSEFLSGRRSYNEQFF	TGTGCCAGCAGTGAATTTCTTAGCGGGAGACGGTCCTACAATGAGCAGTTCTTC
.	TRBV12-3/TRBV12-4	TRBJ2-5	TRBD2	CASSSNPKSWREGPRETQYF	TGTGCCAGCAGTTCCAACCCGAAAAGTTGGCGGGAGGGCCCTCGAGAGACCCAGTACTTC
few	TRBV28	TRBJ1-4	TRBD1	CASSRQGAGEKLFF	TGTGCCAGCAGCCGACAGGGGGCGGGAGAAAAACTGTTTTTT
few	TRBV20-1	TRBJ1-1	.	CSATLGRFTEAFF	TGCAGTGCCACCTTGGGCAGGTTCACTGAAGCTTTCTTT
few	TRBV7-2	TRBJ1-3	.	CASSSLGYSGNTIYF	TGTGCCAGCAGTTCCCTGGGGTACTCTGGAAACACCATATATTTT
many	TRBV6-2/TRBV6-3	TRBJ2-5	.	CASSYRTRPPRETQYF	TGTGCCAGCAGTTACCGGACAAGACCCCCACGAGAGACCCAGTACTTC
many	TRBV20-1	TRBJ1-1	.	CSARVGWTEAFF	TGCAGTGCTAGAGTAGGGTGGACTGAAGCTTTCTTT
many	TRBV11-2	TRBJ2-4	.	CASSLEAGQLGIQYF	TGTGCCAGCAGCTTAGAGGCGGGACAGTTAGGCATTCAGTACTTC
many	TRBV12-3/TRBV12-4	TRBJ2-7	.	CASSRGSEGEQYF	TGTGCCAGCAGTCGTGGGTCGGAAGGCGAGCAGTACTTC
.	TRBV6-2/TRBV6-3	TRBJ1-5	TRBD1	CASSYGGGIGRSYNQPQHF	TGTGCCAGCAGTTACGGAGGGGGCATCGGCCGATCCTACAATCAGCCCCAGCATTTT
.	TRBV7-9	TRBJ2-5	TRBD2	CASSPRGGETQYF	TGTGCCAGCAGCCCCCGGGGGGGAGAGACCCAGTACTTC
many	TRBV6-5	TRBJ2-2	TRBD1	CASSYSDRLNTGELFF	TGTGCCAGCAGTTACTCGGACAGGCTGAACACCGGGGAGCTGTTTTTT
few	TRBV20-1	TRBJ2-6	TRBD1	CSAGTGVFTGANVLTF	TGCAGTGCCGGGACAGGGGTTTTTACTGGGGCCAACGTCCTGACTTTC
.	TRBV4-3	TRBJ1-1	.	CASSQDSGLIEAFF	TGCGCCAGCAGCCAAGATAGCGGATTAATTGAAGCTTTCTTT
.	TRBV10-3	TRBJ1-2	.	CAIGSGYGYTF	TGTGCCATCGGCTCGGGCTATGGCTACACCTTC
.	TRBV6-2/TRBV6-3	TRBJ1-5	.	CASSYSFGGAPYSNQPQHF	TGTGCCAGCAGTTACTCGTTCGGAGGGGCCCCGTATAGCAATCAGCCCCAGCATTTT
.	TRBV5-6	TRBJ2-5	TRBD1	CASSLAGTGGTQYF	TGTGCCAGCAGCTTGGCCGGGACAGGGGGGACCCAGTACTTC
.	TRBV10-3	TRBJ2-2	TRBD2	CAISDPGVAGLANTGELFF	TGTGCCATCAGTGACCCCGGGGTAGCGGGGTTAGCGAACACCGGGGAGCTGTTTTTT
.	TRBV7-9	TRBJ1-3	.	CASSLQPLTSGNTIYF	TGTGCCAGCAGCTTACAGCCGCTGACCTCTGGAAACACCATATATTTT
few	TRBV7-2	TRBJ1-2	TRBD1	CASSPRQGGYYGYTF	TGTGCCAGCAGCCCCCGACAGGGGGGGTACTATGGCTACACCTTC
few	TRBV4-3	TRBJ2-7	.	CASSQGQNYEQYF	TGCGCCAGCAGCCAAGGGCAGAACTACGAGCAGTACTTC
.	TRBV5-1	TRBJ2-7	TRBD1	CASSLRQGAWDEQYF	TGCGCCAGCAGCTTGCGACAGGGGGCATGGGACGAGCAGTACTTC
.	TRBV18	TRBJ2-7	TRBD1	CASSSSGQGYEQYF	TGTGCCAGCTCAAGCTCGGGACAGGGGTACGAGCAGTACTTC
.	TRBV10-3	TRBJ1-2	TRBD1	CASDRGANYGYTF	TGTGCCAGCGACAGGGGAGCTAACTATGGCTACACCTTC